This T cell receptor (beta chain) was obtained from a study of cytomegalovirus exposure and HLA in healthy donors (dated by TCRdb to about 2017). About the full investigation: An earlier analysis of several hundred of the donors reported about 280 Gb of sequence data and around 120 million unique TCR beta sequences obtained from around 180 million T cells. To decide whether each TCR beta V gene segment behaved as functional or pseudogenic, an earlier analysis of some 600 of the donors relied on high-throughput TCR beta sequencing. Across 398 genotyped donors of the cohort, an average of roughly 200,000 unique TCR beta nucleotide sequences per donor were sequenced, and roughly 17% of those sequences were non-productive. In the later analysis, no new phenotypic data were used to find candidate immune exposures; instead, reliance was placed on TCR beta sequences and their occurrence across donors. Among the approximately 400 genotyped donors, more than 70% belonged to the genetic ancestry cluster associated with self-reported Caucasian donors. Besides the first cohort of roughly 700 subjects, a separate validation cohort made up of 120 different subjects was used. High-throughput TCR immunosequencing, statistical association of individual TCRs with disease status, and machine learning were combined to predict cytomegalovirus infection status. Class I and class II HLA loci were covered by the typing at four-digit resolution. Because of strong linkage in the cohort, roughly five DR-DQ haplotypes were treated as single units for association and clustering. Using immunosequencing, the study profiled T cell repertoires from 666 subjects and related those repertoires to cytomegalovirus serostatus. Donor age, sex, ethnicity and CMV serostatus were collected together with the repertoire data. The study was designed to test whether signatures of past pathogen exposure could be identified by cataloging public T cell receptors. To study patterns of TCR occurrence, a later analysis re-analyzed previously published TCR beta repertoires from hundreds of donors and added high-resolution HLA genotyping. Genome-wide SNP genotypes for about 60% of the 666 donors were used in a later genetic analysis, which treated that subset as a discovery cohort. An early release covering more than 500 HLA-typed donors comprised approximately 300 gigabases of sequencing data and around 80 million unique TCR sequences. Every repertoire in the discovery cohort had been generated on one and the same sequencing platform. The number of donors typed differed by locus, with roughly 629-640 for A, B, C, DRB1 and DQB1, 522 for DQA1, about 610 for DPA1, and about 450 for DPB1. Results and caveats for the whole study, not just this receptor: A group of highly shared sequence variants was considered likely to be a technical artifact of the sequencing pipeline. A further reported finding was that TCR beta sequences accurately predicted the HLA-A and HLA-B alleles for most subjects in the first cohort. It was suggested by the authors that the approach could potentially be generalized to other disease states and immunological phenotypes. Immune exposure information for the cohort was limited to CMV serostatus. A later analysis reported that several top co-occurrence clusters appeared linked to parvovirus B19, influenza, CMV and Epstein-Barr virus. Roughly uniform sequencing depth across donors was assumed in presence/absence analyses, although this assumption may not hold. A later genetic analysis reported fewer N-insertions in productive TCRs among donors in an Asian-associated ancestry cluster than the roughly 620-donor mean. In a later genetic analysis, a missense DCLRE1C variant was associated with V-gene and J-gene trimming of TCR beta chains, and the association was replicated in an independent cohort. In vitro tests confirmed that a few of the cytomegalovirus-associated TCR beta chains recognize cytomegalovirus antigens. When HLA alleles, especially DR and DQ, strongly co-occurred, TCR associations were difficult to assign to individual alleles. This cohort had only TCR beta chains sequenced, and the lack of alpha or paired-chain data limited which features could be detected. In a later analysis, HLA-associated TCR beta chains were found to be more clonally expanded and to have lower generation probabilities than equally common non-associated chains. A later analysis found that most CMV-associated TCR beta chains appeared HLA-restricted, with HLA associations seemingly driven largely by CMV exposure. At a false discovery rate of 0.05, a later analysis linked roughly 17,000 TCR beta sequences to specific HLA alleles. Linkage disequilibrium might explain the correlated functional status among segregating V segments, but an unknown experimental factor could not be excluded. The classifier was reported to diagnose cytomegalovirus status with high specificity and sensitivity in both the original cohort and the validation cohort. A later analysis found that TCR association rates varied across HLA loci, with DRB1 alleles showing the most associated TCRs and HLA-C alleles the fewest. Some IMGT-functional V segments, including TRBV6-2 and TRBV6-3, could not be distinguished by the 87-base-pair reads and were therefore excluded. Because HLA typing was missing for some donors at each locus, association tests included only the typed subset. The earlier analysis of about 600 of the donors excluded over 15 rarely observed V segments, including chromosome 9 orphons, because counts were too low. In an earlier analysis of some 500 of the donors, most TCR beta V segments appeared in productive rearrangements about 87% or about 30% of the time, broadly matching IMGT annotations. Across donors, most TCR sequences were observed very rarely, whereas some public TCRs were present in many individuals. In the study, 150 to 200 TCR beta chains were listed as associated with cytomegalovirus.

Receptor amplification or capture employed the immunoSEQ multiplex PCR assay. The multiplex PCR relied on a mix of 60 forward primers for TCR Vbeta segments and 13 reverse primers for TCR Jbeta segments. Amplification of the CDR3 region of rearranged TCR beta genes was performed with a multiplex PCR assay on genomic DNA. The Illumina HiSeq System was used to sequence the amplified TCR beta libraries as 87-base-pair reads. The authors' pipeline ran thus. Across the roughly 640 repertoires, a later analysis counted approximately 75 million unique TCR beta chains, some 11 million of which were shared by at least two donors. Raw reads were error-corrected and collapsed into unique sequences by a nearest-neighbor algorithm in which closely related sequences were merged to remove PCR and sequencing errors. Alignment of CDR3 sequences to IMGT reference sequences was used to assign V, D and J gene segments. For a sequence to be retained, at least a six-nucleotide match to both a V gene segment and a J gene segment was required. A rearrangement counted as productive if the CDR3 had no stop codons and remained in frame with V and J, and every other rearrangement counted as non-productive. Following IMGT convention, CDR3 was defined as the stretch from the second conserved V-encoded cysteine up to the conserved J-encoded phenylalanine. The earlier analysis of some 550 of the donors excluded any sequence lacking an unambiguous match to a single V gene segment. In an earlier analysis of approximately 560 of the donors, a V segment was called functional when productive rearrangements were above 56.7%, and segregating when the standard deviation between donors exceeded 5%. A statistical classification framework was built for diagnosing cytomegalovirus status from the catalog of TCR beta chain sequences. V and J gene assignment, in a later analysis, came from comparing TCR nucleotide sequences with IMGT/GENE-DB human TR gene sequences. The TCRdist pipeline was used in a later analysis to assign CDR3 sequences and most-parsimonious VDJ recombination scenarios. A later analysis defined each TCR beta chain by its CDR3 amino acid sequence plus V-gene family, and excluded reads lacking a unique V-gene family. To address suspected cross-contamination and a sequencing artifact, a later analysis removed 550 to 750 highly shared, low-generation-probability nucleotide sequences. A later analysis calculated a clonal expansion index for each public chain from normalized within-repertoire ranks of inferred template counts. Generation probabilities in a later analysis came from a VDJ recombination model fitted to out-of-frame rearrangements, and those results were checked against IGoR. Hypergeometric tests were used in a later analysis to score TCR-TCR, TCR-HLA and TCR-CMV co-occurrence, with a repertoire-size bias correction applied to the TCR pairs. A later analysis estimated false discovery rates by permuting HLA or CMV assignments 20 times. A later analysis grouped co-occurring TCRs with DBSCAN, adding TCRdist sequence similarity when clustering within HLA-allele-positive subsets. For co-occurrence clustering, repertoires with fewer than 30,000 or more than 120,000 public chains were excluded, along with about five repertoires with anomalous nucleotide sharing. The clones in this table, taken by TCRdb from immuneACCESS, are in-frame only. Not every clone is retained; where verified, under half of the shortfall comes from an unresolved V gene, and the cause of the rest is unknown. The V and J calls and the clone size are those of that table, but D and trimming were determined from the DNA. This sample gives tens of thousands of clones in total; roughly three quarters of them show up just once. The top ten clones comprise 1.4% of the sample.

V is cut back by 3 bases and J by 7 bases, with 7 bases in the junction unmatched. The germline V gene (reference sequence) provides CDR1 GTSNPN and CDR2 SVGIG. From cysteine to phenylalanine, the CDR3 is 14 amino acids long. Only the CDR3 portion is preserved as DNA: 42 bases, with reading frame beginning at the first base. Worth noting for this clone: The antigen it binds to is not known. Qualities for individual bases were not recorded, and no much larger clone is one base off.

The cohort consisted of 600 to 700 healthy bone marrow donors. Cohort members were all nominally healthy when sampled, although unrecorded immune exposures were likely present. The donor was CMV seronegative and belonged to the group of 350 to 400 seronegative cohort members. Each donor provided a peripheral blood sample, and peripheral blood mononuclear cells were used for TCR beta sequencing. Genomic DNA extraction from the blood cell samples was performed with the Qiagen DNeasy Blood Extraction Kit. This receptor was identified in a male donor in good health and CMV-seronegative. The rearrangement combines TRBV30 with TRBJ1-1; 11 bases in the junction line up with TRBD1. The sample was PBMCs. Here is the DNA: TGTGCCTGGAGGGCCGGGACAGGGGGTATTGAAGCTTTCTTT. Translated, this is CAWRAGTGGIEAFF.